This T cell receptor beta chain derives from a study of regulatory T cells in long-lasting Graves disease. iRepertoire HTBI primers and Arm-PCR of CDR3 regions built TCR beta libraries. TCRdb used MiXCR to reprocess the multiplex PCR reads, holding one entry per CDR3 protein. Here the sample spans about 420,000 distinct CDR3 sequences, 16% being singletons. Time point described: newly diagnosed GD, antithyroid drugs for less than 3 months. From PBMCs, RNA was extracted and then used to make the TCR library. The EDTA tubes were filled with around 9.2 milliliters of drawn peripheral blood. These data are also associated with another study on T cells in Graves' hyperthyroidism and ophthalmopathy.

The specimen was peripheral blood mononuclear cells (PBMCs), collected at new diagnosis, from a patient treated with antithyroid drugs. The TCR originated in a woman between 18 and 29 years old with Graves disease.

DNA of the CDR3: TGCAGTGCTAGAGTGACCTCCATCGGGGAGCTGTTTTTT. Protein: CSARVTSIGELFF. The chain is built from TRBV20-1 and TRBJ2-2; D gene uncertain. Germline V gene lookup returns CDR1 DFQATT and CDR2 SNEGSKA (reference sequence). The length of the CDR3 is 13 residues. V lost 1 base to trimming and J lost 7 bases, with 10 bases between them.